This entry lists 6 T cell receptor beta chains sequenced from one sample in a study of T cells in women clearing cervical HPV infection. Profiling relied on immunoSEQ multiplex PCR, and the TCRdb table lists in-frame clones only, not all of them. The table for this sample gives about 41,000 clones. The specimen sequenced was blood buffy coat. All receptors derive from a woman aged 18-69 years with a cervical HPV16 infection that either progressed to CIN3+ or cleared (not recorded which).

Remarks on this clone: The read finishes 3 residues shy of the CDR3 end, and the germline J gene is used to complete it. The chain combines TRBV4-1 with TRBJ2-2, with 10 bases aligning to TRBD2. V dropped 0 bases and J dropped 5; count of bases not matched to a gene: 6. In germline, CDR1 is MGHRA, CDR2 YSYEKL. The CDR3 has 17 residues. CDR3 residues: CASSQEDLAGVTGELFF. The CDR3 bases that were read are TGCGCCAGCAGCCAAGAGGACCTAGCGGGGGTGACCGGGGAG.

Comment on this clone: From the germline J gene comes the end of the CDR3, since the read stops 3 residues before it. This chain connects TRBV10-3 to TRBJ1-2, with D possibly TRBD1 on 5 matching bases. The CDR3 runs 13 residues. Trimming stripped 3 bases from V and 2 bases from J, with 7 bases between. Germline values: CDR1 ENHRY, CDR2 SYGVKD. The part of the CDR3 DNA that was read is TGTGCCATCAGTGACAGGGCCAACTATGGC. It specifies CAISDRANYG. The complete CDR3 reads CAISDRANYGYTF.

As regards this clone: The read ends 3 residues before the CDR3 terminus; that terminus is restored from the germline J gene. The chain recombines TRBV10-3 with TRBJ1-5; TRBD1 aligns across 8 bases. With V trimmed by 6 bases and J by 2 bases, 6 bases remained unmatched. The CDR3 is made up of 15 amino acids. The germline gives CDR1 ENHRY, CDR2 SYGVKD. This CDR3 is CAIRATGGGNQPQHF. The CDR3 DNA, read in part, is TGTGCCATCAGGGCCACAGGGGGGGGCAATCAGCCC.

In regard to this clone: The read terminates 3 residues ahead of where the CDR3 ends, so the germline J gene completes it. The chain links TRBV10-3 to TRBJ2-6, with 7 positions matching TRBD1. This CDR3 region has 15 residues. Germline values: CDR1 ENHRY, CDR2 SYGVKD. J lost 2 bases, V lost 8 bases, and 6 bases had no gene match. The chain's CDR3 is CAIGIQGTGANVLTF. CDR3 bases read: TGTGCCATCGGAATACAGGGGACTGGGGCCAACGTC.

On this clone: The read ends 3 residues early relative to the CDR3; the germline J gene fills the gap. The chain employs TRBV10-3 and TRBJ2-1; possible D gene TRBD1, 5 bases. Trimming took 11 bases from V and 7 from J, leaving 21 bases between them. The CDR3 length is 14 residues. Germline V gene sequence: CDR1 ENHRY, CDR2 SYGVKD. This chain's CDR3 is CAAYRLSPSNEQFF. The part of the CDR3 DNA that was read is TGTGCCGCGTACAGGTTAAGCCCCTCGAATGAG.

As regards this clone: The CDR3 is cut off 3 residues early in the read; its end comes from the germline J gene. The sample carries other DNA sequences with the same CDR3. The chain employs TRBV7-6 and TRBJ2-5, with a tentative D call TRBD1 (5 bases). Trimming cost V 5 bases and J 0 bases, with 7 bases left between them. Germline V CDR1 and CDR2: SGHVS, FNYEAQ. CDR3 length: 13 residues. CDR3 DNA (partial): TGTGCCAGCAGCGGGGCGTACCAAGAGACC. Translated, it gives CASSGAYQET. The whole CDR3 region reads CASSGAYQETQYF.